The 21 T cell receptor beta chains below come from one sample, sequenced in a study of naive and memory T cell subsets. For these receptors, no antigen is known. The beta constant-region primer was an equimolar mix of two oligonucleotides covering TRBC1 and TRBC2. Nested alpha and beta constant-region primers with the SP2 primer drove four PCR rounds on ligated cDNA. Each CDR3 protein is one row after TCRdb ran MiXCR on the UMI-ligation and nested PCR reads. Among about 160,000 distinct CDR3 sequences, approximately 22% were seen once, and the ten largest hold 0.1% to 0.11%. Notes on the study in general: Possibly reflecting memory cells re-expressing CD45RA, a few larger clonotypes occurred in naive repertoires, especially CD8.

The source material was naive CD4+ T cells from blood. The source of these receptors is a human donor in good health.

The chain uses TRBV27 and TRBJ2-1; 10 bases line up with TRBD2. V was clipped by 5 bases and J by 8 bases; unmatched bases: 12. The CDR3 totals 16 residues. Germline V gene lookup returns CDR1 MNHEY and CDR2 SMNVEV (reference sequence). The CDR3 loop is CASSLLAGGFSYEQFF. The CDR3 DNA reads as TGTGCCAGCAGTCTCTTAGCGGGAGGATTCTCCTATGAGCAGTTCTTC.

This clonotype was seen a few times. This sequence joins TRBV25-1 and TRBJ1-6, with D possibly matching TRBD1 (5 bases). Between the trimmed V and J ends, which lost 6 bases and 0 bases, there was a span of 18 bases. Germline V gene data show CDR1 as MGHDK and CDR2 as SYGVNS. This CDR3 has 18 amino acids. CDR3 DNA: TGTGCCAGCAGCCCAAAAACGGGGGGAAGCTCCTATAATTCACCCCTCCACTTT. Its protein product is CASSPKTGGSSYNSPLHF.

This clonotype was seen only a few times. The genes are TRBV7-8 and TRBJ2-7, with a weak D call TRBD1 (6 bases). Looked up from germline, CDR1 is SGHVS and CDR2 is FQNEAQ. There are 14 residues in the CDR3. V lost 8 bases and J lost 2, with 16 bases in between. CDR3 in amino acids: CASSLRDITYEQYF. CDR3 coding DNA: TGTGCCAGCTCCCTCCGGGACATTACCTACGAGCAGTACTTC.

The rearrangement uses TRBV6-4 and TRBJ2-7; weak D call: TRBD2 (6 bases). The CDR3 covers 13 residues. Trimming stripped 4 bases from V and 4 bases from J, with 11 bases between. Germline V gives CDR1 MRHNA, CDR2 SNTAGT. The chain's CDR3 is CASSATAGYEQYF. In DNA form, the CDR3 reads TGTGCCAGCAGTGCGACGGCGGGATACGAGCAGTACTTC.

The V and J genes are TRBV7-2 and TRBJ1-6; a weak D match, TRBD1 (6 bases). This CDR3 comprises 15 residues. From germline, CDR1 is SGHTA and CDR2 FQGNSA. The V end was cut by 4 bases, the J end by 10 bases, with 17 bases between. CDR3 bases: TGTGCCAGCAGCTCCCGGGGGGGGCGAGAGTCACCCCTCCACTTT. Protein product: CASSSRGGRESPLHF.

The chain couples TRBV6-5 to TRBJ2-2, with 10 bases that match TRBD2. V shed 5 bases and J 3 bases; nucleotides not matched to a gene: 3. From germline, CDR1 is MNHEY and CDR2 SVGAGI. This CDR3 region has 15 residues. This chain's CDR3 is CASSQTSGYTGELFF. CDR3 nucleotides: TGTGCCAGCAGTCAGACTAGCGGGTACACCGGGGAGCTGTTTTTT.

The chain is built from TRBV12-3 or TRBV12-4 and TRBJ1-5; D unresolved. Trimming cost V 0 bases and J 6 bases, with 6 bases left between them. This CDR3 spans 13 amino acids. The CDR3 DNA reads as TGTGCCAGCAGTTTAGCGCGGGTTCAGCCCCAGCATTTT. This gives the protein CASSLARVQPQHF.

The chain's CDR3 is CASSPIQGNGETQYF. The CDR3, as DNA: TGTGCCAGCTCACCGATACAGGGGAACGGAGAGACCCAGTACTTC. The genes are TRBV18 and TRBJ2-5, with 7 bases identical to TRBD1. J lost 4 bases, V lost 3 bases, and 8 bases had no gene match. Germline CDR1 is KGHSH and CDR2 is LQKENI. The CDR3 contains 15 residues. Complete variable domain (other parts from reference TRBV18 and TRBJ2-5): NAGVMQNPRHLVRRRGQEARLRCSPMKGHSHVYWYRQLPEEGLKFMVYLQKENIIDESGMPKERFSAEFPKEGPSILRIQQVVRGDSAAYFCASSPIQGNGETQYFGPGTRLLVL.

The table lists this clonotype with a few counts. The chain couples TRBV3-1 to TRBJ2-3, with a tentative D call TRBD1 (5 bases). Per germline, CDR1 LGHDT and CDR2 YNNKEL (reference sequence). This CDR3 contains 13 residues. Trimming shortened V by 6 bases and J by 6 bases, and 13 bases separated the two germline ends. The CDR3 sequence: CASRHAGKDTQYF. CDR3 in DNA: TGTGCCAGCAGGCATGCAGGGAAGGATACGCAGTATTTT.

CDR3 region: CASSLADSRNEQFF. In DNA, the CDR3 is TGCGCCAGCAGCTTGGCCGACAGCCGTAATGAGCAGTTCTTC. The chain has TRBV5-1 and TRBJ2-1; weak D call: TRBD1 (5 bases). The germline V gene has CDR1 SGHRS and CDR2 YFSETQ. V was pared by 0 bases and J by 7 bases, with 11 bases between. This CDR3 region has 14 residues.

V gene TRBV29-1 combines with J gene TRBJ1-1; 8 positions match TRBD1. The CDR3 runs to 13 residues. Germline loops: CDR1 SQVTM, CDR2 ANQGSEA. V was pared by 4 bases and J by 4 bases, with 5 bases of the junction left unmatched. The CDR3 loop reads CSVARTGTTEAFF. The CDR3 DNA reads TGCAGCGTTGCCCGGACAGGGACCACTGAAGCTTTCTTT.

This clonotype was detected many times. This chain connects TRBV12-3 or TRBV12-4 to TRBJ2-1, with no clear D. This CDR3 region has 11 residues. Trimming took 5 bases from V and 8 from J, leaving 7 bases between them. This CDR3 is CASSHRYEQFF. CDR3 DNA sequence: TGTGCCAGCAGTCACCGGTATGAGCAGTTCTTC.

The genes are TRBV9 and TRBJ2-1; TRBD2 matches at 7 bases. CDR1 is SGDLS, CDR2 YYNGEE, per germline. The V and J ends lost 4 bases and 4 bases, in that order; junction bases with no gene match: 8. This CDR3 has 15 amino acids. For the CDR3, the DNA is TGTGCCAGCAGCCCTCTAGCGGAGGCTTACAATGAGCAGTTCTTC. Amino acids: CASSPLAEAYNEQFF.

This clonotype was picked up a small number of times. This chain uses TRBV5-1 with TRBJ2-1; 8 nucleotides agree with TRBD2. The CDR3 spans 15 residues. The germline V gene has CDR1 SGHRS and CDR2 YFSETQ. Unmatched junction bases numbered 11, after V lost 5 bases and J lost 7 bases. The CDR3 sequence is CASRELAVLTNEQFF. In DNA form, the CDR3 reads TGCGCCAGCAGAGAACTAGCGGTTCTCACAAATGAGCAGTTCTTC.

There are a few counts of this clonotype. The CDR3 loop reads CASSPKASTDTQYF. CDR3 nucleotides: TGTGCCAGCTCACCGAAGGCTAGCACAGATACGCAGTATTTT. V is TRBV18 and J is TRBJ2-3; the D is unclear. V dropped 3 bases and J dropped 0 bases, with 7 bases sitting between them. The CDR3 has 14 amino acids. CDR1 is KGHSH, CDR2 LQKENI, per germline.

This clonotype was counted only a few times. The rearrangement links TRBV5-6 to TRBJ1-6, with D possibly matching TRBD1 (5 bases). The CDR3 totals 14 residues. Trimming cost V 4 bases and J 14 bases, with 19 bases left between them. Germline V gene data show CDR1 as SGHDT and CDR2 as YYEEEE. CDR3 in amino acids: CASSQDRRLGSLHF. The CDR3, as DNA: TGTGCCAGCAGCCAAGACAGAAGATTGGGATCCCTCCACTTT.

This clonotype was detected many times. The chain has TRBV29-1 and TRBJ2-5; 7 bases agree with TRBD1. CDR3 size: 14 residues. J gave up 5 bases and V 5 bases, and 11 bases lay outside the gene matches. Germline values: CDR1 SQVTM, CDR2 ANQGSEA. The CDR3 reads CSVPDRVRWETQYF. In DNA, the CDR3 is TGCAGCGTTCCCGACAGGGTTCGGTGGGAGACCCAGTACTTC.

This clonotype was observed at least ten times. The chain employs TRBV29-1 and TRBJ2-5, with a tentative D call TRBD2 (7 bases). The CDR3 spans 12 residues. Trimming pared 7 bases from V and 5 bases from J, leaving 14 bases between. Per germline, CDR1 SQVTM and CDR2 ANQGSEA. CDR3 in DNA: TGCAGCGCCGAGGGGGGGATGGAGACCCAGTACTTC. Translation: CSAEGGMETQYF.

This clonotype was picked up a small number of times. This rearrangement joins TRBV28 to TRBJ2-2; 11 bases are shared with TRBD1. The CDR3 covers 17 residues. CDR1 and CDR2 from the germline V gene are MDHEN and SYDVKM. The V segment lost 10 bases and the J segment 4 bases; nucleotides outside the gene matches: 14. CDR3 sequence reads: CATGQGEGPFITGELFF. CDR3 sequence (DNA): TGTGCCACGGGACAGGGGGAGGGTCCTTTTATCACCGGGGAGCTGTTTTTT.

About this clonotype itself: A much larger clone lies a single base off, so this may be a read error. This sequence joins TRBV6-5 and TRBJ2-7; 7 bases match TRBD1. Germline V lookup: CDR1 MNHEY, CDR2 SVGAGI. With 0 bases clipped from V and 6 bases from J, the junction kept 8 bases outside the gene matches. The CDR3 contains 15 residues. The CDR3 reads CASSYSSDRAGEQYF. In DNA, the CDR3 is TGTGCCAGCAGTTACTCGAGTGACAGGGCCGGCGAGCAGTACTTC.

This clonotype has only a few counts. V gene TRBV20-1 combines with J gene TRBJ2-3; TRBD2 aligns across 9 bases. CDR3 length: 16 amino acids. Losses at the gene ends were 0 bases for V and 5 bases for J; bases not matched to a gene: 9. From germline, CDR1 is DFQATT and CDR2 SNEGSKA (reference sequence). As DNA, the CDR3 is TGCAGTGCTAGAGATTCCAGCGGGAGGAGAAAAGATACGCAGTATTTT. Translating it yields CSARDSSGRRKDTQYF.